This T cell receptor (beta chain) stems from a study of cytomegalovirus exposure and HLA in healthy donors (dated by TCRdb to 2015 to 2018). At the level of the whole study: An earlier analysis of roughly 570 of the donors reported about 280 Gb of sequence data and about 120 million unique TCR beta sequences obtained from approximately 180 million T cells. To study patterns of TCR occurrence, a later analysis re-analyzed previously published TCR beta repertoires from around 660 donors and added high-resolution HLA genotyping. Rather than drawing on any new phenotypic data, the later analysis identified candidate immune exposures from TCR beta sequences and the way those sequences occurred across donors. High-throughput TCR immunosequencing, statistical association of individual TCRs with disease status, and machine learning were combined to predict cytomegalovirus infection status. Approximately 300 gigabases of sequencing data and around 85 million unique TCR sequences made up an early release that covered 500 to 650 HLA-typed donors. In a later genetic analysis, genome-wide SNP genotypes for about three fifths of the roughly 670 donors were used, and that subset was treated as a discovery cohort. HLA typing covered class I and class II loci at four-digit resolution. Alongside the repertoire data, information on donor age, sex, ethnicity and CMV serostatus was compiled. Along with the approximately 700-subject first cohort, a separate validation cohort of over a hundred different subjects was used. Of the roughly 400 genotyped donors, less than 90% were placed in the genetic ancestry cluster associated with self-reported Caucasian donors. The study aimed to test whether cataloging public T cell receptors could reveal signatures of past pathogen exposure. The study used immunosequencing to profile the T cell repertoires of more than 650 subjects and linked those repertoires to cytomegalovirus serostatus. In an earlier analysis of roughly 540 of the donors, high-throughput TCR beta sequencing was used to judge whether each TCR beta V gene segment behaved as functional or pseudogenic. Four to six DR-DQ haplotypes were handled as single units for association and clustering, since linkage in the cohort was strong. Typing coverage varied by locus: about 620-630 donors for A, B, C, DRB1 and DQB1; roughly 560 for DQA1; approximately 610 for DPA1; roughly 450 for DPB1. Among roughly 400 genotyped donors of the cohort, an average of about 220,000 unique TCR beta nucleotide sequences was sequenced per donor, of which roughly 18% were non-productive. All discovery cohort repertoires had been generated using a single sequencing platform. Beyond this particular receptor, the publication reports: HLA typing was unavailable for some donors at each locus, so association tests used only the typed subset. A group of highly shared sequence variants was considered likely to be a technical artifact of the sequencing pipeline. According to the authors, the approach could potentially be generalized to other disease states and immunological phenotypes. Across donors, most TCR sequences were observed very rarely, whereas some public TCRs were present in many individuals. The 87-base-pair reads could not distinguish some IMGT-functional V segments, including TRBV6-2 and TRBV6-3, so those segments were excluded. A later genetic analysis reported fewer N-insertions in productive TCRs among donors in an Asian-associated ancestry cluster than the roughly 690-donor mean. At a false discovery rate of 0.05, a later analysis linked around 17,000 TCR beta sequences to specific HLA alleles. Because counts were too low, some 17 rarely observed V segments, including chromosome 9 orphons, were left out of the earlier analysis of about 500 of the donors. The cohort was sequenced for TCR beta chains only, and without alpha or paired-chain data the features that could be detected were limited. When HLA alleles, especially DR and DQ, strongly co-occurred, TCR associations were difficult to assign to individual alleles. In a later analysis, HLA-associated TCR beta chains were found to be more clonally expanded and to have lower generation probabilities than equally common non-associated chains. Correlated functional status among segregating V segments might reflect linkage disequilibrium, but an unknown experimental factor could not be ruled out. In an earlier analysis of more than 500 of the donors, most TCR beta V segments appeared in productive rearrangements about 87% or about 30% of the time, broadly matching IMGT annotations. In a later analysis, TCR association rates were found to vary across HLA loci, with the most associated TCRs seen for DRB1 alleles and the fewest for HLA-C alleles. The only immune exposure information available for the cohort was CMV serostatus. In a later analysis, several top co-occurrence clusters were reported to appear linked to parvovirus B19, influenza, CMV and Epstein-Barr virus. In the study, around 150 TCR beta chains were listed as associated with cytomegalovirus. Sequencing depth was assumed to be roughly uniform across donors in the presence/absence analyses, though that assumption may not hold. An association between a missense DCLRE1C variant and V-gene and J-gene trimming of TCR beta chains was found in a later genetic analysis and replicated in an independent cohort. A further reported finding was that TCR beta sequences accurately predicted the HLA-A and HLA-B alleles for most subjects in the first cohort. In both the original and validation cohorts, the classifier was reported to diagnose cytomegalovirus status with high specificity and sensitivity. A later analysis found that most CMV-associated TCR beta chains appeared HLA-restricted, with HLA associations seemingly driven largely by CMV exposure. A few of the identified cytomegalovirus-associated TCR beta chains were confirmed in vitro to be specific for cytomegalovirus antigens.

In its sample, this clone was seen once. Its antigen is not yet known. Per-base qualities were not stored, and no clone one base away is much larger. The cohort was made up of approximately 670 healthy bone marrow donors. All cohort members were sampled while nominally healthy, although unrecorded immune exposures were likely present. The donor was CMV seropositive and was included in the group of some 290 seropositive cohort members. Each donor provided a peripheral blood sample, and peripheral blood mononuclear cells were used for TCR beta sequencing. The Qiagen DNeasy Blood Extraction Kit was used to extract genomic DNA from the blood cell samples. The receptor library was made with the immunoSEQ multiplex PCR assay. For the multiplex PCR, a mixture combining 60 forward primers for TCR Vbeta segments and 13 reverse primers for TCR Jbeta segments was used. Amplification of the CDR3 region of rearranged TCR beta genes was performed with a multiplex PCR assay on genomic DNA. The amplified TCR beta libraries were sequenced on the Illumina HiSeq System as 87-base-pair reads. Regarding the original processing steps: A later analysis tallied some 79 million unique TCR beta chains across the 660 or so repertoires, and around 9.9 million of those chains were shared by two or more donors. A nearest-neighbor algorithm error-corrected the raw reads and collapsed the reads into unique sequences, merging closely related sequences to remove PCR and sequencing errors. V, D and J gene segments were assigned by aligning CDR3 sequences to IMGT reference sequences. For a sequence to be retained, a match of at least six nucleotides to both a V gene segment and a J gene segment was required. Rearrangements were called productive when the CDR3 lacked stop codons and stayed in frame with V and J; all others were non-productive. Following IMGT convention, CDR3 was defined as the stretch from the second conserved V-encoded cysteine to the conserved J-encoded phenylalanine. The earlier analysis of some 540 of the donors excluded any sequence lacking an unambiguous match to a single V gene segment. An earlier analysis of 587 of the donors called V segments functional above 56.7% productive rearrangements and segregating when the between-donor standard deviation exceeded 5%. A statistical classification framework was developed to diagnose cytomegalovirus status using the catalog of TCR beta chain sequences. V and J gene assignment, in a later analysis, came from comparing TCR nucleotide sequences with IMGT/GENE-DB human TR gene sequences. The TCRdist pipeline was used in a later analysis to assign CDR3 sequences and most-parsimonious VDJ recombination scenarios. In a later analysis, every TCR beta chain was defined by the combination of its CDR3 amino acid sequence and its V-gene family, and reads without a unique V-gene family were dropped. To address suspected cross-contamination and a sequencing artifact, a later analysis removed 550 to 750 highly shared, low-generation-probability nucleotide sequences. In a later analysis, a clonal expansion index for each public chain was calculated from normalized within-repertoire ranks of inferred template counts. In a later analysis, generation probabilities were computed with a VDJ recombination model fitted to out-of-frame rearrangements, and the resulting probabilities were checked against IGoR. In a later analysis, TCR-TCR, TCR-HLA and TCR-CMV co-occurrence was scored with hypergeometric tests, and a repertoire-size bias correction was applied to TCR pairs. In a later analysis, false discovery rates were estimated by permuting HLA or CMV assignments 20 times. In a later analysis, co-occurring TCRs were grouped with DBSCAN, and TCRdist sequence similarity was added when clustering was performed within HLA-allele-positive subsets. For co-occurrence clustering, repertoires with fewer than 30,000 or more than 120,000 public chains were excluded, along with five repertoires with anomalous nucleotide sharing. TCRdb stores this immuneACCESS table with in-frame sequences only. Part of the clones is absent; in the studies checked, under half of the shortfall reflects unresolved V genes, and no reason is known for the rest. The DNA was the basis for D and trimming; V, J and clone size are from that table. Here the sample has about 150,000 clones; approximately 80% occur a single time. The ten largest clones take up 3.5% to 4.5% of the sample.

Sequences SNHLY (CDR1) and FYNNEI (CDR2) are obtained from the germline V gene. The junction shows trimming of 5 bases on V and 1 base on J, plus 11 bases between the germline ends. From the cysteine through the phenylalanine, the CDR3 covers 14 amino acids. Only the CDR3 DNA is retained, 42 bases long and in frame from the first base. The TCR sequence derives from a woman aged 40 to 55 in good health and CMV-seropositive. The specimen sequenced was PBMCs. The chain links TRBV2 with TRBJ1-1; no D segment can be confidently identified. CDR3 loop: CASSLEVPNTEAFF. The sequence in DNA is TGTGCCAGCAGTCTTGAGGTCCCGAACACTGAAGCTTTCTTT.